This T cell receptor (beta chain) was identified during a study of tumor-infiltrating lymphocytes in primary liver carcinoma. Overall study context: Each of the samples returned roughly 3.65 to 7.5 million productive TCRbeta reads (a yield similar across tissue types).

Starting material of 450 to 500 ng total RNA yielded TCR beta cDNA via a constant-region primer. Investigators got TCR beta libraries out of three nested multiplex PCR rounds, done with slightly modified ARM-PCR. A C-beta reverse primer and TRBV1-TRBV30 forward primers served in each of the first two PCR rounds, at 9 to 10 cycles apiece. Each CDR3 protein gets one entry after TCRdb re-called the multiplex PCR reads with MiXCR. The table records nearly 50,000 distinct CDR3 sequences, 70% to 80% of them present only once. For each extraction, RNA and DNA were obtained together from about 19-30 mg of unsorted bulk tissue. Worth noting for this clonotype: One junction end does not reproduce the germline sequence, and a read error may be involved.

Germline V gene lookup returns CDR1 MNHEY and CDR2 SVGAGI. This CDR3 spans 17 amino acids. The sequence was obtained from a middle-aged man with primary liver carcinoma and hepatitis B virus infection. The sequenced sample was liver tumor tissue from sampling region 3. As for subset: tumor region T3, left-lateral pole. The chain combines TRBV6-5 with TRBJ2-1, with D possibly being TRBD2 (6 bases). CDR3 DNA: TGTCCCAGCAGTTACTCGCGGGGAGGCGGCTCCTACAATGTGCAGTTCTTC. This encodes CPSSYSRGGGSYNVQFF.